Presented here are 28 T cell receptor beta chains from one specimen sequenced in a study of T-cell memory formation after mild COVID-19. One entry per CDR3 protein results from TCRdb running MiXCR on the 5' RACE reads. The table includes approximately 28,000 distinct CDR3 sequences, around 12% detected once. The sample consisted of PBMCs or a T cell subset sorted from them (not recorded which). These receptors originate from an adult woman who had mild COVID-19 (a few samples of this study predate the infection). Cell type and time point are not known.

This clonotype was detected many times. The chain is built from TRBV9 and TRBJ2-1; D ambiguous. V shed 1 base and J shed 8 bases, with 10 bases lying between them. Germline loops: CDR1 SGDLS, CDR2 YYNGEE. The CDR3 sequence is 13 residues long. CDR3 protein: CASSVLETHEQFF. In nucleotides, the CDR3 is TGTGCCAGCAGCGTACTGGAAACCCATGAGCAGTTCTTC.

This clonotype was observed many times. The chain joins TRBV6-6 to TRBJ1-1, with no clear D. V lost 2 bases and J lost 1, with 5 bases in between. This CDR3 has 13 residues. CDR1 and CDR2 (germline): MNHNY, SVGAGI (reference sequence). The CDR3 spells CASSYRQNTEAFF. DNA for the CDR3: TGTGCCAGCAGTTACCGACAGAACACTGAAGCTTTCTTT.

This clonotype has at least ten counts. The genes are TRBV15 and TRBJ2-7; D is possibly TRBD1 (5 bases). In germline, CDR1 is LNHNV, CDR2 YYDKDF (reference sequence). CDR3 length: 13 residues. Trimming took 7 bases from V and 1 from J, leaving 11 bases between them. As DNA, the CDR3 is TGTGCCACCAAGGCAGGGTGGTCCTACGAGCAGTACTTC. It is translated as CATKAGWSYEQYF.

This clonotype was observed at least ten times. The V gene is TRBV7-9, the J gene TRBJ2-5; D is unclear. Between the trimmed V and J ends, which lost 2 bases and 2 bases, there was a span of 6 bases. CDR3 length: 13 amino acids. From germline, CDR1 is SEHNR and CDR2 FQNEAQ (reference sequence). CDR3 bases: TGTGCCAGCAGCTTAATGGCTCAAGAGACCCAGTACTTC. Translation gives CASSLMAQETQYF.

This clonotype has ten or more counts. The chain joins TRBV25-1 to TRBJ2-7; no clear D gene. In germline, CDR1 is MGHDK, CDR2 SYGVNS. Trimming cost V 3 bases and J 5 bases, with 17 bases left between them. The CDR3 contains 15 residues. Here the CDR3 reads CASSDPLPPLHEQYF. The CDR3 DNA sequence: TGTGCCAGCAGTGATCCCCTTCCCCCTCTTCACGAGCAGTACTTC.

This clonotype has ten or more counts. V gene TRBV6-2 or TRBV6-3 combines with J gene TRBJ2-7; D possibly corresponds to TRBD1 (6 bases). V dropped 4 bases and J dropped 12 bases, with 16 bases sitting between them. There are 12 residues in the CDR3. Germline CDR1 is MNHEY and CDR2 is SVGEGT. CDR3 loop: CASSLGPGHRYF. CDR3 DNA sequence: TGTGCCAGCAGTTTGGGGCCGGGACATAGGTACTTC.

In its sample, this clonotype was seen many times. The rearrangement uses TRBV3-1 and TRBJ2-7; no definite D call. The CDR3 runs 11 residues. V dropped 3 bases and J dropped 6 bases, with 6 bases sitting between them. Germline V CDR1 and CDR2: LGHDT, YNNKEL (reference sequence). CDR3 sequence reads: CASSHLAEQYF. In DNA form, the CDR3 reads TGTGCCAGCAGCCATTTGGCCGAGCAGTACTTC.

The gene calls are TRBV4-1 and TRBJ2-3; 10 bases map to TRBD2. Germline V gene lookup returns CDR1 MGHRA and CDR2 YSYEKL. CDR3 length: 17 residues. Trimming cost V 3 bases and J 2 bases; bases outside gene matches: 8. The CDR3 loop is CASSQEWTSGATDTQYF. CDR3 in DNA: TGCGCCAGCAGCCAGGAATGGACTAGCGGAGCCACAGATACGCAGTATTTT.

This clonotype was detected many times. The CDR3 coding sequence is TGTGCCAGCAGTCATACTAGGGCCTATGAGCAGTTCTTC. This encodes CASSHTRAYEQFF. This rearrangement joins TRBV6-1 to TRBJ2-1; weak D call: TRBD2 (5 bases). The CDR3 is 13 amino acids. Germline V CDR1 and CDR2: MNHNS, SASEGT. The V end lost 5 bases, the J end lost 8 bases, and 13 bases lay between the germline ends.

This clonotype was recorded many times. The chain is built from TRBV12-3 or TRBV12-4 and TRBJ1-6, with a weak D call TRBD1 (5 bases). V was pared by 2 bases and J by 6 bases, with 14 bases between. There are 16 residues in the CDR3. The CDR3 is CASSLNAGRPNSPLHF. The CDR3 nucleotides read TGTGCCAGCAGTTTAAATGCGGGGCGGCCTAATTCACCCCTCCACTTT.

The table lists this clonotype with many counts. V is TRBV19 and J is TRBJ2-1; 15 positions match TRBD2. The CDR3 is 17 residues long. Germline V gene data show CDR1 as LNHDA and CDR2 as SQIVND (reference sequence). V lost 7 bases and J lost 6; bases outside the gene matches: 10. The CDR3 DNA reads TGTGCCAGTACCAAACGGGGACTAGCGGGGGGCCTCAATGAGCAGTTCTTC. This sequence encodes CASTKRGLAGGLNEQFF.

This clonotype has at least ten counts. CDR3 residues: CSARVGTSGSGTQYF. CDR3 nucleotide sequence: TGCAGTGCTAGAGTTGGGACTAGCGGGAGCGGGACCCAGTACTTC. This chain uses TRBV20-1 with TRBJ2-5; the match to TRBD2 covers 14 bases. Germline CDR1 is DFQATT and CDR2 is SNEGSKA (reference sequence). The V gene end was trimmed by 1 base and the J gene end by 7 bases; junction bases not matched to a gene: 5. This CDR3 spans 15 amino acids.

Ten or more counts support this clonotype. This rearrangement joins TRBV7-9 to TRBJ1-5; no clear D. The V gene lost 1 base and the J gene lost 6 bases, with 4 bases spanning the gap. Germline values: CDR1 SEHNR, CDR2 FQNEAQ (reference sequence). The CDR3 length is 12 residues. As DNA, the CDR3 is TGTGCCAGCAGCTTAGACAGTCAGCCCCAGCATTTT. It is translated as CASSLDSQPQHF.

This clonotype was counted many times. CDR3: CASSQDRVAEAFF. DNA of the CDR3: TGTGCCAGCAGCCAGGACAGGGTGGCTGAAGCTTTCTTT. This chain uses TRBV7-2 with TRBJ1-1, with 8 bases identical to TRBD1. Germline CDR1 reads SGHTA; CDR2 reads FQGNSA. The V and J ends lost 5 bases and 6 bases, in that order; junction bases with no gene match: 5. The CDR3 runs to 13 residues.

This clonotype was picked up many times. V is TRBV6-2 or TRBV6-3 and J is TRBJ1-6; possible D gene TRBD1, 5 bases. CDR3 size: 16 residues. Germline V gene sequence: CDR1 MNHEY, CDR2 SVGEGT. V was clipped by 5 bases and J by 7 bases, with 18 bases between them. CDR3 amino acids: CASSKIQDAPNSPLHF. The CDR3 nucleotides are TGTGCCAGCAGTAAAATACAGGACGCCCCGAATTCACCCCTCCACTTT.

There are many counts of this clonotype. This sequence joins TRBV2 and TRBJ1-2; unclear D gene. Germline values: CDR1 SNHLY, CDR2 FYNNEI. Trimming took off 6 bases at V and 2 bases at J, with 13 bases between the two ends. This CDR3 region has 14 residues. The CDR3 loop reads CASRGPTTNYGYTF. In DNA, the CDR3 is TGTGCCAGCAGGGGCCCTACCACCAACTATGGCTACACCTTC.

There are many counts of this clonotype. The genes are TRBV10-3 and TRBJ2-1; TRBD1 is a possible D gene (6 bases). The V and J ends lost 0 bases and 0 bases respectively, with 12 bases between them. In germline, CDR1 is ENHRY, CDR2 SYGVKD. The CDR3 sequence is 17 residues long. The DNA for the CDR3 is TGTGCCATCAGTGAGTCGACCGGGACAAGCTCCTACAATGAGCAGTTCTTC. Protein sequence: CAISESTGTSSYNEQFF.

This clonotype was counted a few times. This chain links TRBV5-1 with TRBJ2-5; TRBD1 is a possible D gene (5 bases). This CDR3 is built from 15 residues. The germline V and J ends were trimmed by 4 bases and 5 bases, with 18 bases remaining between them. The germline gives CDR1 SGHRS, CDR2 YFSETQ. The CDR3 loop is CASSAGWGNQETQYF. The CDR3 DNA follows: TGCGCCAGCAGCGCAGGGTGGGGTAATCAGGAGACCCAGTACTTC.

This clonotype was seen at least ten times. The chain carries TRBV21-1 and TRBJ2-7; TRBD2 is the table's D call, not checked against the DNA. TRBV21-1 is flagged as a pseudogene. The CDR3 sequence is 14 residues long. The CDR3 reads CAISLTTSTDEQYF. CDR3 nucleotides: TGTGCCATCTCTTTGACCACCTCCACGGACGAGCAGTACTTC.

This clonotype was observed many times. The genes are TRBV19 and TRBJ2-1, with D maybe TRBD2 (6 bases). Germline CDR1 LNHDA, CDR2 SQIVND (reference sequence). Deletions cut 1 base from V and 6 bases from J, with 25 bases between. This CDR3 has 19 amino acids. The CDR3 coding sequence is TGTGCCAGTAGTATAGCCAAGGGTTCGGGAGACCATCGGTCCAATGAGCAGTTCTTC. This gives the protein CASSIAKGSGDHRSNEQFF.

In this sample, this clonotype turned up many times. The CDR3 coding sequence is TGTGCCAGCAGTTTAGCGCCAAATGAGCAGTTCTTC. This sequence encodes CASSLAPNEQFF. The chain uses TRBV12-3 or TRBV12-4 and TRBJ2-1; no clear D gene. Between the trimmed V and J ends, which lost 0 bases and 7 bases, there was a span of 4 bases. The CDR3 is 12 residues long.

This chain's CDR3 is CASSLLGSGGLSGDTQYF. CDR3 coding DNA: TGTGCCAGCAGCTTATTGGGTAGCGGGGGACTTTCCGGGGATACGCAGTATTTT. The chain recombines TRBV7-2 with TRBJ2-3; 9 bases align to TRBD2. After removal of 2 bases from V and 6 bases from J, the junction contained 15 bases not matched to a gene. Germline lookup yields CDR1 SGHTA and CDR2 FQGNSA. CDR3 length: 18 amino acids.

This clonotype was counted ten times or more. The CDR3 spells CASSVSGAYEQYF. Written as DNA, the CDR3 is TGTGCCAGCAGCGTTAGCGGAGCCTACGAGCAGTACTTC. V is TRBV7-2 and J is TRBJ2-7; D may be TRBD2 (6 bases). There are 13 residues in the CDR3. The V gene's germline CDR1 is SGHTA and CDR2 FQGNSA. Trimming removed 5 bases at V and 2 bases at J, with 10 bases between.

This clonotype came up many times. V gene TRBV20-1 combines with J gene TRBJ2-7; unclear D gene. The length of the CDR3 is 14 residues. Deletions cut 3 bases from V and 3 bases from J, with 15 bases between. Germline lookup yields CDR1 DFQATT and CDR2 SNEGSKA (reference sequence). This CDR3 is CSARKQADFYEQYF. Written as DNA, the CDR3 is TGCAGTGCTAGGAAGCAGGCCGATTTCTACGAGCAGTACTTC.

This clonotype was detected many times. The chain combines TRBV29-1 with TRBJ1-1; the D is unclear. The length of the CDR3 is 12 residues. Germline V gene sequence: CDR1 SQVTM, CDR2 ANQGSEA. Between the trimmed V and J ends, which lost 4 bases and 2 bases, there was a span of 8 bases. The CDR3 nucleotides are TGCAGCGTTGCAGGAAGCAACACTGAAGCTTTCTTT. Amino acids: CSVAGSNTEAFF. Supplemented by reference TRBV29-1 and TRBJ1-1, the full variable domain reads SAVISQKPSRDICQRGTSLTIQCQVDSQVTMMFWYRQQPGQSLTLIATANQGSEATYESGFVIDKFPISRPNLTFSTLTVSNMSPEDSSIYLCSVAGSNTEAFFGQGTRLTVV.

This clonotype was counted at least ten times. The gene calls are TRBV5-1 and TRBJ1-2; D possibly corresponds to TRBD1 (6 bases). CDR3 length equals 15 residues. V was cut by 2 bases and J by 3 bases, with 14 bases left in between. Germline-derived CDR1 and CDR2 are SGHRS and YFSETQ. CDR3 sequence: CASSFTGAEHYGYTF. CDR3 DNA sequence: TGCGCCAGCAGCTTTACGGGGGCAGAGCACTATGGCTACACCTTC.

This clonotype was detected ten times or more. The CDR3 loop reads CSVSGESSGYTF. In nucleotides, the CDR3 is TGCAGCGTTTCAGGGGAATCGAGTGGCTACACCTTC. The chain recombines TRBV29-1 with TRBJ1-2; D possibly corresponds to TRBD1 (6 bases). This CDR3 region has 12 residues. V lost 5 bases and J lost 7, with 14 bases in between. Germline assignment: CDR1 SQVTM and CDR2 ANQGSEA.

This clonotype was seen repeatedly, ten times or more. The V and J genes are TRBV7-3 and TRBJ2-5; 9 bases align to TRBD2. CDR3 length: 14 residues. CDR1 and CDR2 from the germline V gene are SGHTA and FQGTGA. J gave up 5 bases and V 5 bases, and 6 bases lay outside the gene matches. The CDR3 region has the DNA TGTGCCAGCAGCCCCATGGCGGGGGGGGAGACCCAGTACTTC. It specifies CASSPMAGGETQYF.